The source of this T cell receptor beta chain is a study of vaccination and CD4 T cells after COVID-19. As for the study in general: The interval from dose two to post-vaccine sampling had a median of 72 days, and it ranged from 14 to 241. General study findings and limits: Post-vaccination, and not before, a median approximately 89% of reactive clones appeared in convalescent patients.

Indicated treatment: roughly nine-day PBMC culture with coronavirus spike peptide pools or control peptides (ViraFEST assay). Researchers grew the cells for roughly ten days and then pulled out CD4+ T cells by negative selection. The junction had 7 bases not matched to a gene; V was cut back by 5 bases and J by 3 bases. The CDR3 length is 15 residues. Per germline, CDR1 SGHTA and CDR2 FQGTGA. Comments on this clonotype: What it binds is unknown.

Cultured CD4+ T-cell DNA underwent Oncomine TCR Beta short-read sequencing. In TCRdb, the PCR reads were re-called with MiXCR into one record per CDR3 protein. The table shows some 15,000 distinct CDR3 sequences, with roughly 56% occurring only once. The specimen sequenced was CD4+ T cells from blood, cultured in vitro. This chain links TRBV7-3 with TRBJ2-5, with 9 bases lining up with TRBD1. The sequence was collected from a human donor who had recovered from COVID-19. The DNA of the CDR3 is TGTGCCAGCAGCAAATACCGGGACAGGGAAGAGACCCAGTACTTC. Its translation: CASSKYRDREETQYF.